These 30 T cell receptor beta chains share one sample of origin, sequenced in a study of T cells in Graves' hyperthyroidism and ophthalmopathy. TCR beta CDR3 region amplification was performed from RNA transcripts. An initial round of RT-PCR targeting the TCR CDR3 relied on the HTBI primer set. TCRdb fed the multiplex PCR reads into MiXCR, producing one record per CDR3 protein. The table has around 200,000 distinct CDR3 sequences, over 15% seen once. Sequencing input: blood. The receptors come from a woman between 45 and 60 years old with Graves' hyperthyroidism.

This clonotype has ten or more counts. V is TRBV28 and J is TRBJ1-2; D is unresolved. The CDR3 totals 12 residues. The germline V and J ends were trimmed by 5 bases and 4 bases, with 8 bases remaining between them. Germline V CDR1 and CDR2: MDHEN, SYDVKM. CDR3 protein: CASSPRGYGYTF. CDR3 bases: TGTGCCAGCAGTCCCCGGGGCTATGGCTACACCTTC.

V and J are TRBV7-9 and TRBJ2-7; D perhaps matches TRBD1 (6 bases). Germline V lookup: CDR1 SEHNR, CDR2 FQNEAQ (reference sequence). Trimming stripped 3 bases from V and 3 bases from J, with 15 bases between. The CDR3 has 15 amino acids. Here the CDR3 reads CASSLGVLQGYEQYF. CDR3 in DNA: TGTGCCAGCAGCTTGGGGGTATTACAGGGCTACGAGCAGTACTTC. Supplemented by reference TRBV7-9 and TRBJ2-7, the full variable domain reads DTGVSQNPRHKITKRGQNVTFRCDPISEHNRLYWYRQTLGQGPEFLTYFQNEAQLEKSRLLSDRFSAERPKGSFSTLEIQRTEQGDSAMYLCASSLGVLQGYEQYFGPGTRLTVT.

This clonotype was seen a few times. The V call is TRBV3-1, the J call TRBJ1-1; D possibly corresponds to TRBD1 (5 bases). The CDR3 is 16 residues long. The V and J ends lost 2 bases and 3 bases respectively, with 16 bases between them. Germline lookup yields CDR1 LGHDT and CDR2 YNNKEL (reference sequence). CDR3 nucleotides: TGTGCCAGCAGCCAAAAAAGTAGGGGTAAGGACACTGAAGCTTTCTTT. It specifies CASSQKSRGKDTEAFF.

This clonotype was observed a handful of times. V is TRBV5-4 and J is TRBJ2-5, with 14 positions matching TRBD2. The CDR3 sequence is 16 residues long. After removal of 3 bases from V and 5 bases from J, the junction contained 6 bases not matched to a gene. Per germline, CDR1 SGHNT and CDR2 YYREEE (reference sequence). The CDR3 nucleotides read TGTGCCAGCAGCTCCCGACTAGCGGGGGGGCGGGAGACCCAGTACTTC. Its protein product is CASSSRLAGGRETQYF.

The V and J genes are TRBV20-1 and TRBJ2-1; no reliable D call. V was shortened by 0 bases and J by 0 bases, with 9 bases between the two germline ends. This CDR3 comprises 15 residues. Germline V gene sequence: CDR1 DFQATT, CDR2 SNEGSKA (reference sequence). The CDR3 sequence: CSARDHSSSYNEQFF. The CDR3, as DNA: TGCAGTGCTAGAGACCACTCGAGCTCCTACAATGAGCAGTTCTTC.

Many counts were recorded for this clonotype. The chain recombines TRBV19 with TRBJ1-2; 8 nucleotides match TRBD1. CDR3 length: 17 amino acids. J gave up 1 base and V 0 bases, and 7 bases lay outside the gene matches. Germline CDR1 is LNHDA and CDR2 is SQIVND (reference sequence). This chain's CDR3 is CASSIDWWTGYNYGYTF. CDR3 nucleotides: TGTGCCAGTAGTATAGATTGGTGGACAGGGTATAACTATGGCTACACCTTC.

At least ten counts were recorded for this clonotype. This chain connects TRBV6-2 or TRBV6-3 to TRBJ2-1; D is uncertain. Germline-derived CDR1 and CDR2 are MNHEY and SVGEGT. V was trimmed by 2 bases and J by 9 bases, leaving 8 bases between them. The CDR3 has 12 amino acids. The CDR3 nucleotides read TGTGCCAGCAGTTACAGACCCAGTGAGCAGTTCTTC. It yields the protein CASSYRPSEQFF.

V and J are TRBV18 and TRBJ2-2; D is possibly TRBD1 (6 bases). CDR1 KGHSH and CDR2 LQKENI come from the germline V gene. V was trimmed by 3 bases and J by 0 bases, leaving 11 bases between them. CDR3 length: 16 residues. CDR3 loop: CASSPDRTPNTGELFF. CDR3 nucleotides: TGTGCCAGCTCACCGGACAGAACCCCGAACACCGGGGAGCTGTTTTTT.

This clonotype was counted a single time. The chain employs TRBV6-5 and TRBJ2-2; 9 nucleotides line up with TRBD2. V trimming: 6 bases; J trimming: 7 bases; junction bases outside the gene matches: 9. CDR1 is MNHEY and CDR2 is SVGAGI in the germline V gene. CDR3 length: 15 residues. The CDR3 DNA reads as TGTGCCAGCAGCTTAGGCCCTAGCGGGAACGGGGAGCTGTTTTTT. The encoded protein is CASSLGPSGNGELFF.

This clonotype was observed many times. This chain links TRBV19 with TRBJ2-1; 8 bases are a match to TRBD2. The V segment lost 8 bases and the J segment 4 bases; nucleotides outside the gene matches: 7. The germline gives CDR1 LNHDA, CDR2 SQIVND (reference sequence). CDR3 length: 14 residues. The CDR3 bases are TGTGCCAGTCATCGGGGGGGGAGATACAATGAGCAGTTCTTC. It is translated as CASHRGGRYNEQFF.

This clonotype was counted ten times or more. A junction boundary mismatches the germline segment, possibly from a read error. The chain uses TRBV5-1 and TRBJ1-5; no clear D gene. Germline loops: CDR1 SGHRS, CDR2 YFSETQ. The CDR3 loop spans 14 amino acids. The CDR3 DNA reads TGCGCCAGCAGCCCTAGTGGTAGCATTCAGCCCCAGCATTTT. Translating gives CASSPSGSIQPQHF. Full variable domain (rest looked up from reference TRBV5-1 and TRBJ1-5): KAGVTQTPRYLIKTRGQQVTLSCSPISGHRSVSWYQQTPGQGLQFLFEYFSETQRNKGNFPGRFSGRQFSNSRSEMNVSTLELGDSALYLCASSPSGSIQPQHFGDGTRLSIL.

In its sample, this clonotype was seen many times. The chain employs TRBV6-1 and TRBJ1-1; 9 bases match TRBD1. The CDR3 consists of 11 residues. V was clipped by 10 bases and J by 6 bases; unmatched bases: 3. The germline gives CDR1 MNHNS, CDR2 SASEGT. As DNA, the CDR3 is TGTGCCACCGACAGGGGGGCTGAAGCTTTCTTT. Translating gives CATDRGAEAFF.

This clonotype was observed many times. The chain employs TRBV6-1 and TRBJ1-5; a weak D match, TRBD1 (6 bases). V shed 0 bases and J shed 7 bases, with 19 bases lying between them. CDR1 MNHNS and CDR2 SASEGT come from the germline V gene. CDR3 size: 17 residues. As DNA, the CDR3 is TGTGCCAGCAGTGAAGCAGGGGGGGGAGGGGGGAGCCAGCCCCAGCATTTT. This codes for CASSEAGGGGGSQPQHF.

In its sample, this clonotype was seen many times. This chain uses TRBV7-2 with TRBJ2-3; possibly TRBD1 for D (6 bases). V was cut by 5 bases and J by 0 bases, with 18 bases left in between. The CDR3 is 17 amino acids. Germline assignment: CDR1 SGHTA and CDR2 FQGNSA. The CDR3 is CASSLYRAGASTDTQYF. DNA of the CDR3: TGTGCCAGCAGCCTATACAGGGCTGGCGCTAGCACAGATACGCAGTATTTT.

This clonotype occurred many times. The CDR3 loop is CASRGTGGSGSRNEQFF. As DNA, the CDR3 is TGTGCCAGCCGGGGGACAGGGGGCTCGGGCAGTCGGAATGAGCAGTTCTTC. The J gene is TRBJ2-1, the V gene TRBV7-9, with 12 bases identical to TRBD1. Germline loops: CDR1 SEHNR, CDR2 FQNEAQ (reference sequence). V shed 8 bases and J 7 bases; nucleotides not matched to a gene: 15. The CDR3 runs to 17 residues.

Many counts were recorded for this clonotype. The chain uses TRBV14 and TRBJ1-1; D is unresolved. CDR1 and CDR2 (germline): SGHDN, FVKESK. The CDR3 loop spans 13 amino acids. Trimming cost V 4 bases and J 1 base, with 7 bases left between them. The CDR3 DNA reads TGTGCCAGCAGCCCCCCGGCGAACACTGAAGCTTTCTTT. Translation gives CASSPPANTEAFF. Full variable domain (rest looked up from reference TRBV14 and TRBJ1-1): EAGVTQFPSHSVIEKGQTVTLRCDPISGHDNLYWYRRVMGKEIKFLLHFVKESKQDESGMPNNRFLAERTGGTYSTLKVQPAELEDSGVYFCASSPPANTEAFFGQGTRLTVV.

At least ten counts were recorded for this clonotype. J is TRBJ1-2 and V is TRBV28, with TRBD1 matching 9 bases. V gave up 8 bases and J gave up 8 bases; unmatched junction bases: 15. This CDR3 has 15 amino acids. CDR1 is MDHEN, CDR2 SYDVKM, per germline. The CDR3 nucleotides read TGTGCCAGCCAATTTACAGGGGGCGCAGGGCGGGGCTACACCTTC. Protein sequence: CASQFTGGAGRGYTF.

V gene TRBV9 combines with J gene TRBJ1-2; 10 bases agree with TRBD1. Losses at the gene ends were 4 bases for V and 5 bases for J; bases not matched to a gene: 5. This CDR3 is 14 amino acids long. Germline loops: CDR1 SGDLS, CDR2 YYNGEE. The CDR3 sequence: CASSRTGGVYGYTF. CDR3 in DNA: TGTGCCAGCAGCCGGACAGGGGGAGTTTATGGCTACACCTTC. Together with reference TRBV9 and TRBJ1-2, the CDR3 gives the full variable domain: DSGVTQTPKHLITATGQRVTLRCSPRSGDLSVYWYQQSLDQGLQFLIQYYNGEERAKGNILERFSAQQFPDLHSELNLSSLELGDSALYFCASSRTGGVYGYTFGSGTRLTVV.

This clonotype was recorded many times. The CDR3: CASSLGHSDEKLFF. The CDR3 DNA reads as TGCGCCAGCAGCCTGGGACATTCTGATGAAAAACTGTTTTTT. The chain recombines TRBV5-1 with TRBJ1-4, with a possible D match to TRBD1 (6 bases). The CDR3 runs to 14 residues. The V end was cut by 4 bases, the J end by 6 bases, with 13 bases between. In germline, CDR1 is SGHRS, CDR2 YFSETQ.

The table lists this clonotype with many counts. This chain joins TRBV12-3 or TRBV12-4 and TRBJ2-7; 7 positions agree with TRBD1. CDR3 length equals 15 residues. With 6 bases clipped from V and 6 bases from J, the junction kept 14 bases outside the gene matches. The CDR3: CASRRGDRVNGEQYF. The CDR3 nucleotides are TGTGCCAGCAGACGAGGCGACAGGGTGAATGGCGAGCAGTACTTC.

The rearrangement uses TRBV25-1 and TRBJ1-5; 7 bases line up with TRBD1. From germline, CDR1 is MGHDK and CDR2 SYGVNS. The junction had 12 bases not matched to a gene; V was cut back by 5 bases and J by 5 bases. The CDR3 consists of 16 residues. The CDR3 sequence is CASSWSGQRNHQPQHF. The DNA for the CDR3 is TGTGCCAGCAGTTGGTCGGGACAGCGCAACCATCAGCCCCAGCATTTT.

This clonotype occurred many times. The CDR3 reads CSASGQGANGYTF. The CDR3, as DNA: TGCAGTGCTTCCGGACAGGGGGCGAACGGCTACACCTTC. The gene calls are TRBV20-1 and TRBJ1-2, with TRBD1 identical over 11 bases. Unmatched junction bases numbered 7, after V lost 5 bases and J lost 8 bases. The CDR3 is made up of 13 amino acids. CDR1 is DFQATT and CDR2 is SNEGSKA in the germline V gene (reference sequence).

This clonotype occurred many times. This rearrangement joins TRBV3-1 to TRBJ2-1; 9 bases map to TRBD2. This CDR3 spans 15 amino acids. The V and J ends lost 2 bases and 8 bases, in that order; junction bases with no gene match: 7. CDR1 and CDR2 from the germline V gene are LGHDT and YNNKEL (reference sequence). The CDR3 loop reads CASSQLRGGRDEQFF. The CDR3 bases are TGTGCCAGCAGCCAACTGCGGGGGGGCAGGGATGAGCAGTTCTTC.

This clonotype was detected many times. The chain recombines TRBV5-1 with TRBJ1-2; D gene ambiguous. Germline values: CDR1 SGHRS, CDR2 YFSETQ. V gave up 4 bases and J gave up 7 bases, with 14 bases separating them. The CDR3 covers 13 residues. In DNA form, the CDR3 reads TGCGCCAGCAGCCTTTTCGTTGGCAGTGGCTACACCTTC. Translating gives CASSLFVGSGYTF.

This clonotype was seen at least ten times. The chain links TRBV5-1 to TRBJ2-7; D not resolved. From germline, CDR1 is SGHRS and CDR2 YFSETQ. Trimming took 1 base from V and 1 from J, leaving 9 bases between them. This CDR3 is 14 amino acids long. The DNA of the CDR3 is TGCGCCAGCAGCTTGAGTGCAGGTTCCTACGAGCAGTACTTC. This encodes CASSLSAGSYEQYF. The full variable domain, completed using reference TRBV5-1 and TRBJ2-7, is KAGVTQTPRYLIKTRGQQVTLSCSPISGHRSVSWYQQTPGQGLQFLFEYFSETQRNKGNFPGRFSGRQFSNSRSEMNVSTLELGDSALYLCASSLSAGSYEQYFGPGTRLTVT.

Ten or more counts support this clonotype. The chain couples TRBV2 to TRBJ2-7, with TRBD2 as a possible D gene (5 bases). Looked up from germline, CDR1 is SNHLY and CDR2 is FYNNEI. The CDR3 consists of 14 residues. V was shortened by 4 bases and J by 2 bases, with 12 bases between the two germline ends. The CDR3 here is CASSVPDFTYEQYF. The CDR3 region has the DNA TGTGCCAGCAGTGTACCGGACTTCACCTACGAGCAGTACTTC.

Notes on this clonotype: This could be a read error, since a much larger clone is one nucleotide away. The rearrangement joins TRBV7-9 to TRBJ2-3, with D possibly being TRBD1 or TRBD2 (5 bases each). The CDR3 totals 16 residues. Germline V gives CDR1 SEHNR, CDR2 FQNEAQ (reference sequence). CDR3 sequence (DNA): TGTGCCAGCAGCTTAGTCTGGGGCCCTAGCACAGATGCGCAGTATTTT. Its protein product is CASSLVWGPSTDAQYF.

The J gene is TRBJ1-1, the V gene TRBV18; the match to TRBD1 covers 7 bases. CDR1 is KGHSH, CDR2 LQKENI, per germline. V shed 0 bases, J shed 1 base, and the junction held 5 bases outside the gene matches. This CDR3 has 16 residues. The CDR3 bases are TGTGCCAGCTCACCACCGCGGGCAGGGGGGAACACTGAAGCTTTCTTT. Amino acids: CASSPPRAGGNTEAFF.

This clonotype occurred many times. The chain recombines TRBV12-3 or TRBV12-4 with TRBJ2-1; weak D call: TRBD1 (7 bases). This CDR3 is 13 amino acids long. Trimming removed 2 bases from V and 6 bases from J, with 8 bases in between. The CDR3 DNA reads TGTGCCAGCAGTTTACAGGGGGGCAATGAGCAGTTCTTC. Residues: CASSLQGGNEQFF.

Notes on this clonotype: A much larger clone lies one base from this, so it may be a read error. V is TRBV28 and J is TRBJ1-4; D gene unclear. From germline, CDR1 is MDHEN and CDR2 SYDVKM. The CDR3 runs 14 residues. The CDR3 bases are TGTGCCAGCAGTTCGTTTCTAACTAATGAAAGACTGTTTTTT. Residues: CASSSFLTNERLFF.